The 16 T cell receptor beta chains in this list originate from one sample, sequenced in a study of T cell responses to AZD1222 COVID-19 vaccine. The method was immunoSEQ multiplex PCR; TCRdb's version includes in-frame clones alone and lacks a portion of them. The sample yields 90,000 to 95,000 clones, around 93% seen once. This specimen consisted of peripheral blood, obtained on day 0 of AZD1222 vaccination. The receptor set was obtained from an adult in good health.

This chain connects TRBV27 to TRBJ2-3; a weak D match, TRBD1 (6 bases). The V end lost 7 bases, the J end lost 2 bases, and 13 bases lay between the germline ends. The germline V gene has CDR1 MNHEY and CDR2 SMNVEV (reference sequence). There are 14 residues in the CDR3. CDR3 in DNA: TGTGCCAGCACCCCGGGACACCTCACAGATACGCAGTATTTT. Protein sequence: CASTPGHLTDTQYF.

V usage is TRBV3-1 (or the pseudogene TRBV3-2) and J usage is TRBJ1-4; 9 bases line up with TRBD1. The V gene's germline CDR1 is LGHDT and CDR2 YNNKEL (reference sequence). The CDR3 runs to 13 residues. With V trimmed by 9 bases and J by 6 bases, 5 bases remained unmatched. This chain's CDR3 is CARQQGADEKLFF. CDR3 nucleotide sequence: TGTGCCAGGCAACAGGGGGCGGATGAAAAACTGTTTTTT.

This chain uses TRBV5-5 with TRBJ2-7; D uncertain. The ends were cut back, 1 base at V and 7 bases at J, with 9 bases in the middle. This CDR3 contains 12 residues. The germline V gene has CDR1 SGHKS and CDR2 YYEKEE (reference sequence). The CDR3: CASSLPLGEQYF. CDR3 nucleotide sequence: TGTGCCAGCAGCTTGCCTCTGGGGGAGCAGTACTTC.

This chain uses TRBV5-1 with TRBJ1-2; no clear D. The germline V and J ends were trimmed by 0 bases and 1 base, with 7 bases remaining between them. This CDR3 is built from 14 residues. Germline V gives CDR1 SGHRS, CDR2 YFSETQ. The CDR3 DNA sequence: TGCGCCAGCAGCTTGGACACCTTTAACTATGGCTACACCTTC. Its protein product is CASSLDTFNYGYTF. The entire variable domain, with the rest obtained from reference TRBV5-1 and TRBJ1-2, is as follows: KAGVTQTPRYLIKTRGQQVTLSCSPISGHRSVSWYQQTPGQGLQFLFEYFSETQRNKGNFPGRFSGRQFSNSRSEMNVSTLELGDSALYLCASSLDTFNYGYTFGSGTRLTVV.

V and J are TRBV5-6 and TRBJ2-7, with D perhaps matching TRBD1 or TRBD2 (5 bases each). The CDR3 is 13 residues long. Trimming cost V 4 bases and J 4 bases, with 12 bases left between them. Germline loops: CDR1 SGHDT, CDR2 YYEEEE. As DNA, the CDR3 is TGTGCCAGCAGCGGGGGACGGACATACGAGCAGTACTTC. Translation gives CASSGGRTYEQYF.

The chain has TRBV15 and TRBJ1-2; perhaps TRBD1 as D (5 bases). V dropped 1 base and J dropped 0 bases, with 9 bases sitting between them. This CDR3 spans 15 amino acids. The germline V gene encodes CDR1 LNHNV and CDR2 YYDKDF (reference sequence). The CDR3 sequence: CATSRVGGANYGYTF. The CDR3 nucleotides are TGTGCCACCAGCAGAGTCGGGGGAGCTAACTATGGCTACACCTTC.

The chain combines TRBV4-1 with TRBJ2-5, with D perhaps matching TRBD1 (6 bases). Trimming left V 6 bases short and J 5 bases short, with 16 bases between. CDR1 is MGHRA and CDR2 is YSYEKL in the germline V gene. This CDR3 region has 14 residues. The CDR3: CASSRGERGETQYF. CDR3 DNA sequence: TGCGCCAGCAGTAGAGGGGAGAGGGGGGAGACCCAGTACTTC.

The V and J genes are TRBV5-4 and TRBJ1-2; tentatively, D is TRBD1 (6 bases). This CDR3 is 14 amino acids long. Trimming pared 4 bases from V and 6 bases from J, leaving 16 bases between. Germline CDR1 reads SGHNT; CDR2 reads YYREEE (reference sequence). This CDR3 is CASSPSGRGDGYTF. The CDR3 coding sequence is TGTGCCAGCAGCCCCTCGGGCAGGGGCGATGGCTACACCTTC.

V is TRBV27 and J is TRBJ2-1; D is possibly TRBD2 (6 bases). There are 15 residues in the CDR3. The V gene lost 8 bases and the J gene lost 4 bases, with 18 bases spanning the gap. The germline V gene encodes CDR1 MNHEY and CDR2 SMNVEV (reference sequence). CDR3 in amino acids: CASGPGIAVYNEQFF. CDR3 coding DNA: TGTGCCAGCGGCCCTGGGATAGCGGTTTACAATGAGCAGTTCTTC.

This chain uses TRBV7-3 with TRBJ2-7, with 7 bases identical to TRBD2. V trimming: 4 bases; J trimming: 2 bases; junction bases outside the gene matches: 11. Germline values: CDR1 SGHTA, CDR2 FQGTGA. The CDR3 extends over 16 amino acids. The CDR3 sequence: CASSSFLAEGPYEQYF. CDR3 DNA: TGTGCCAGCAGCTCTTTCCTAGCGGAGGGACCCTACGAGCAGTACTTC.

The chain joins TRBV14 to TRBJ2-1; 8 nucleotides align to TRBD1. The CDR3 sequence is 17 residues long. CDR1 SGHDN and CDR2 FVKESK come from the germline V gene. V lost 2 bases to trimming and J lost 13 bases; unmatched junction nucleotides: 19. CDR3 loop: CASSQRQGWGRGQTQFF. The CDR3 DNA reads as TGTGCCAGCAGCCAAAGACAGGGGTGGGGCCGAGGTCAGACTCAGTTCTTC.

The genes are TRBV2 and TRBJ2-3; D ambiguous. This CDR3 comprises 12 residues. V shed 3 bases and J shed 4 bases, with 5 bases lying between them. CDR1 and CDR2 from the germline V gene are SNHLY and FYNNEI. The CDR3 nucleotides are TGTGCCAGCAGTGACATAGCAGATACGCAGTATTTT. Translating it yields CASSDIADTQYF.

This sequence joins TRBV27 and TRBJ2-7; 9 nucleotides line up with TRBD1. The germline V gene encodes CDR1 MNHEY and CDR2 SMNVEV (reference sequence). V dropped 7 bases and J dropped 3; count of bases not matched to a gene: 7. CDR3 length: 14 residues. CDR3 loop: CASTRQGEIYEQYF. The CDR3 bases are TGTGCCAGCACCCGACAGGGGGAAATCTACGAGCAGTACTTC.

V gene TRBV5-1 combines with J gene TRBJ2-3; 8 bases are a match to TRBD1. Germline trimming cut 2 bases from V and 3 bases from J; bases unmatched to any gene: 2. The CDR3 extends over 14 amino acids. The germline CDR1 and CDR2 sequences are SGHRS and YFSETQ. The CDR3 DNA follows: TGCGCCAGCAGCTTATGGACAGGGACAGATACGCAGTATTTT. Translation: CASSLWTGTDTQYF.

V is TRBV10-3 and J is TRBJ2-2; 11 bases fit TRBD1. V dropped 4 bases and J dropped 0; count of bases not matched to a gene: 1. This CDR3 region has 16 residues. From germline, CDR1 is ENHRY and CDR2 SYGVKD. CDR3 amino acids: CAISGGQGANTGELFF. As DNA, the CDR3 is TGTGCCATCAGTGGGGGACAGGGGGCGAACACCGGGGAGCTGTTTTTT.

The gene calls are TRBV7-2 and TRBJ1-2; maybe TRBD1 (5 bases). This CDR3 comprises 13 residues. Trimming removed 1 base from V and 5 bases from J, with 8 bases in between. CDR1 is SGHTA and CDR2 is FQGNSA in the germline V gene. Written as DNA, the CDR3 is TGTGCCAGCAGCTTAGGGGGGACTTATGGCTACACCTTC. This translates into CASSLGGTYGYTF.